This entry lists 20 T cell receptor beta chains sequenced from one sample in a study of blood T cell repertoires in COVID-19. Libraries were prepared by immunoSEQ multiplex PCR; TCRdb keeps only in-frame clonotypes and omits some of them. The sample comprises 150,000 to 200,000 clones, roughly 80% of which are singletons, and roughly 3.1% rests with the top ten. What was sequenced was peripheral blood. Receptors originate from a man aged 65 to 79 with acute or convalescent COVID-19.

The chain carries TRBV5-5 and TRBJ2-1, with D possibly being TRBD1 (5 bases). Trimming pared 2 bases from V and 5 bases from J, leaving 20 bases between. This CDR3 spans 17 amino acids. CDR1 SGHKS and CDR2 YYEKEE come from the germline V gene (reference sequence). The CDR3 sequence: CASSLSPGPGRHNEQFF. The CDR3 nucleotides are TGTGCCAGCAGCTTAAGTCCAGGGCCAGGTAGGCACAATGAGCAGTTCTTC.

This clone was detected a few times. The chain has TRBV10-3 and TRBJ1-2; D unclear. The germline gives CDR1 ENHRY, CDR2 SYGVKD. The CDR3 extends over 15 amino acids. V gave up 4 bases and J gave up 0 bases, with 12 bases separating them. CDR3 bases: TGTGCCATCAGTGTCCTCGGGAGGTCTAACTATGGCTACACCTTC. As protein: CAISVLGRSNYGYTF.

The V and J genes are TRBV11-3 and TRBJ2-5; D not certain. There are 13 residues in the CDR3. V was clipped by 5 bases and J by 0 bases, with 7 bases between them. Germline loops: CDR1 SGHNT, CDR2 YENEEA. As DNA, the CDR3 is TGTGCCAGCAGCCGCAGTTACCAAGAGACCCAGTACTTC. Translating gives CASSRSYQETQYF.

This rearrangement joins TRBV3-1 (or the pseudogene TRBV3-2) to TRBJ1-6; 10 nucleotides match TRBD1. J lost 3 bases, V lost 5 bases, and 7 bases had no gene match. This CDR3 comprises 17 residues. Per germline, CDR1 LGHDT and CDR2 YNNKEL (reference sequence). The CDR3 protein is CASSTPTGGGYNSPLHF. The CDR3 nucleotides are TGTGCCAGCAGCACCCCGACAGGGGGCGGCTATAATTCACCCCTCCACTTT.

The gene calls are TRBV6-5 and TRBJ2-1; 7 bases are shared with TRBD1. CDR1 MNHEY and CDR2 SVGAGI come from the germline V gene. The CDR3 is 13 residues long. V shed 7 bases and J 5 bases; nucleotides not matched to a gene: 5. The CDR3 loop is CASTEGTDNEQFF. The DNA for the CDR3 is TGTGCCAGCACCGAGGGGACAGACAATGAGCAGTTCTTC.

The chain combines TRBV5-5 with TRBJ1-6, with 8 bases identical to TRBD1. The CDR3 is 15 amino acids. CDR1 SGHKS and CDR2 YYEKEE come from the germline V gene (reference sequence). V gave up 4 bases and J gave up 6 bases; unmatched junction bases: 6. In nucleotides, the CDR3 is TGTGCCAGCAGCGCAGGACAGGGAAGTAATTCACCCCTCCACTTT. This gives the protein CASSAGQGSNSPLHF.

The genes are TRBV7-9 and TRBJ1-1; D gene unclear. This CDR3 has 13 amino acids. Trimming removed 7 bases at V and 4 bases at J, with 13 bases between. Germline V gene data show CDR1 as SEHNR and CDR2 as FQNEAQ (reference sequence). CDR3: CASTRSGRTEAFF. In DNA, the CDR3 is TGTGCCAGCACCCGGTCCGGTCGCACTGAAGCTTTCTTT.

This chain links TRBV29-1 with TRBJ2-3; D is unclear. V was clipped by 3 bases and J by 0 bases, with 10 bases between them. The CDR3 length is 14 residues. Germline V lookup: CDR1 SQVTM, CDR2 ANQGSEA. The CDR3 loop reads CSVDSQSSTDTQYF. The CDR3 DNA follows: TGCAGCGTTGACAGTCAATCTAGCACAGATACGCAGTATTTT.

V usage is TRBV6-6 and J usage is TRBJ2-7; maybe TRBD1 (5 bases). This CDR3 comprises 13 residues. Trimming shortened V by 4 bases and J by 4 bases, and 11 bases separated the two germline ends. Germline V CDR1 and CDR2: MNHNY, SVGAGI (reference sequence). The CDR3 spells CASSLTGLYEQYF. CDR3 DNA: TGTGCCAGCAGTTTAACAGGTTTATACGAGCAGTACTTC.

This clone is medium-sized (0.01 to 0.1%) by share. The chain employs TRBV5-5 and TRBJ1-1; TRBD1 matches at 7 bases. Germline assignment: CDR1 SGHKS and CDR2 YYEKEE (reference sequence). The CDR3 sequence is 13 residues long. J gave up 4 bases and V 4 bases, and 4 bases lay outside the gene matches. The CDR3 spells CASSVQGTTEAFF. In DNA form, the CDR3 reads TGTGCCAGCAGCGTACAGGGGACCACTGAAGCTTTCTTT.

The gene calls are TRBV2 and TRBJ1-1; 8 positions match TRBD1. The V segment lost 4 bases and the J segment 0 bases; nucleotides outside the gene matches: 1. The length of the CDR3 is 14 residues. CDR1 SNHLY and CDR2 FYNNEI come from the germline V gene. CDR3 coding DNA: TGTGCCAGCAGTGGACAGGGGATGAACACTGAAGCTTTCTTT. Encoded protein: CASSGQGMNTEAFF.

This clone was seen at least ten times. J is TRBJ1-1 and V is TRBV5-6, with TRBD1 identical over 7 bases. In germline, CDR1 is SGHDT, CDR2 YYEEEE. The CDR3 is made up of 15 amino acids. Trimming took 0 bases from V and 5 from J; bases not matched to a gene: 7. The CDR3 sequence is CASSLDRGGWTEAFF. The CDR3 bases are TGTGCCAGCAGCTTGGACAGGGGAGGATGGACTGAAGCTTTCTTT.

V and J are TRBV28 and TRBJ2-3; D not certain. The CDR3 length is 14 residues. Per germline, CDR1 MDHEN and CDR2 SYDVKM. Deletions cut 6 bases from V and 1 base from J, with 11 bases between. In nucleotides, the CDR3 is TGTGCCAGCAGCTACAGTGATGGCACAGATACGCAGTATTTT. It translates to CASSYSDGTDTQYF.

The chain joins TRBV20-1 to TRBJ1-1; no firm D call. This CDR3 comprises 11 residues. V lost 6 bases to trimming and J lost 3 bases, with 8 bases between them. Germline lookup yields CDR1 DFQATT and CDR2 SNEGSKA (reference sequence). CDR3 residues: CSALRDTEAFF. DNA of the CDR3: TGCAGTGCCCTGCGGGACACTGAAGCTTTCTTT.

The chain has TRBV10-1 and TRBJ1-1; maybe TRBD1 (5 bases). There are 11 residues in the CDR3. Germline assignment: CDR1 WNHNN and CDR2 SYGVQD (reference sequence). Trimming shortened V by 8 bases and J by 11 bases, and 15 bases separated the two germline ends. Here the CDR3 reads CASELGGMAFF. CDR3 nucleotides: TGCGCCAGCGAACTGGGGGGAATGGCTTTCTTT.

This clone appeared once. The chain employs TRBV27 and TRBJ2-5, with D possibly TRBD2 on 5 matching bases. Between the trimmed V and J ends, which lost 5 bases and 0 bases, there was a span of 7 bases. This CDR3 comprises 13 residues. The germline V gene has CDR1 MNHEY and CDR2 SMNVEV (reference sequence). CDR3 sequence: CASSRADQETQYF. The DNA of the CDR3 is TGTGCCAGCAGTCGAGCGGACCAAGAGACCCAGTACTTC.

This clone was seen a handful of times. As DNA, the CDR3 is TGTGCCATCAGTGATGGCCAGGGGACGACTAACTATGGCTACACCTTC. Residues: CAISDGQGTTNYGYTF. The J gene is TRBJ1-2, the V gene TRBV10-3, with TRBD1 as a possible D gene (6 bases). From germline, CDR1 is ENHRY and CDR2 SYGVKD. V lost 3 bases, J lost 0 bases, and 14 bases lay in between. The CDR3 runs to 16 residues.

This clone occurred a few times. The V call is TRBV4-3, the J call TRBJ2-2, with D possibly TRBD1 on 5 matching bases. The CDR3 runs to 17 residues. Germline V gene lookup returns CDR1 LGHNA and CDR2 YSLEER. V shed 0 bases and J shed 5 bases, with 16 bases lying between them. CDR3 DNA: TGCGCCAGCAGCCAAGAACAGGTCAGGGTTTTGACCGGGGAGCTGTTTTTT. Its translation is CASSQEQVRVLTGELFF.

The rearrangement uses TRBV15 and TRBJ2-2; the match to TRBD2 covers 9 bases. Germline values: CDR1 LNHNV, CDR2 YYDKDF (reference sequence). V was clipped by 0 bases and J by 3 bases; unmatched bases: 5. The CDR3 has 17 amino acids. CDR3 nucleotides: TGTGCCACCAGCAGAGATCCTACTAGCGGGTACACCGGGGAGCTGTTTTTT. Its translation is CATSRDPTSGYTGELFF.

The chain uses TRBV18 and TRBJ1-1; 8 bases map to TRBD1. Germline V gives CDR1 KGHSH, CDR2 LQKENI. The trim removed 2 bases at V and 1 base at J, leaving 6 bases unmatched. The CDR3 has 16 amino acids. The CDR3: CASSPILTGENTEAFF. DNA for the CDR3: TGTGCCAGCTCACCAATCTTGACAGGGGAGAACACTGAAGCTTTCTTT.